A single sample is the source of the 18 T cell receptor beta chains below, sequenced in a study of cytomegalovirus exposure and HLA in healthy donors. The study ran its PCR with 60 Vbeta and 13 Jbeta primers. Sequenced by immunoSEQ multiplex PCR; TCRdb stores in-frame clones only, minus some. The sample lists some 270,000 clones; approximately 91% were seen once. The sequencing sample was made of PBMCs. These receptors were taken from a girl aged 2 to 9 in good health and CMV-seronegative.

This rearrangement joins TRBV10-3 to TRBJ1-6; 8 positions match TRBD1. The length of the CDR3 is 16 residues. V lost 3 bases to trimming and J lost 6 bases; unmatched junction nucleotides: 7. Germline V gives CDR1 ENHRY, CDR2 SYGVKD. The CDR3 protein is CAISDRTGRSNSPLHF. CDR3 nucleotides: TGTGCCATCAGTGACCGGACAGGGAGGAGTAATTCACCCCTCCACTTT.

This clone was seen only a few times. J is TRBJ1-2 and V is TRBV6-5; D is unclear. This CDR3 contains 15 residues. V dropped 6 bases and J dropped 4 bases, with 18 bases sitting between them. Germline CDR1 MNHEY, CDR2 SVGAGI. The CDR3 coding sequence is TGTGCCAGCAGCCAATTCCCAACAGTGTCCTATGGCTACACCTTC. This codes for CASSQFPTVSYGYTF.

This chain connects TRBV7-3 to TRBJ1-6; no clear D. CDR1 SGHTA and CDR2 FQGTGA come from the germline V gene. Trimming took 5 bases from V and 7 from J, leaving 9 bases between them. This CDR3 is built from 13 residues. CDR3: CASSLGVNSPLHF. The CDR3 nucleotides read TGTGCCAGCAGCCTTGGAGTGAATTCACCCCTCCACTTT.

The chain recombines TRBV7-8 with TRBJ2-7; 10 bases line up with TRBD2. The germline CDR1 and CDR2 sequences are SGHVS and FQNEAQ. Trimming cost V 7 bases and J 3 bases; bases outside gene matches: 9. This CDR3 has 15 residues. CDR3 protein: CASTPKRGGNYEQYF. CDR3 nucleotide sequence: TGTGCCAGCACCCCGAAGCGGGGGGGTAACTACGAGCAGTACTTC.

J is TRBJ2-1 and V is TRBV19; TRBD1 matches 7 bases. The CDR3 extends over 15 amino acids. Germline V CDR1 and CDR2: LNHDA, SQIVND (reference sequence). V dropped 7 bases and J dropped 0; count of bases not matched to a gene: 6. CDR3 nucleotides: TGTGCCAGTAACCGAGGGACAGACTCCTACAATGAGCAGTTCTTC. This codes for CASNRGTDSYNEQFF.

The V and J genes are TRBV5-4 and TRBJ1-1, with D perhaps TRBD1 (5 bases). In germline, CDR1 is SGHNT, CDR2 YYREEE (reference sequence). This CDR3 has 14 residues. The V and J ends lost 0 bases and 8 bases respectively, with 14 bases between them. The CDR3 DNA sequence: TGTGCCAGCAGCTTGGCCCTCTCCCGGACAGAAGCTTTCTTT. As protein: CASSLALSRTEAFF. Full variable domain (outside the CDR3, taken from reference TRBV5-4 and TRBJ1-1): ETGVTQSPTHLIKTRGQQVTLRCSSQSGHNTVSWYQQALGQGPQFIFQYYREEENGRGNFPPRFSGLQFPNYSSELNVNALELDDSALYLCASSLALSRTEAFFGQGTRLTVV.

The chain is built from TRBV4-2 and TRBJ2-3; possibly TRBD2 for D (6 bases). With 0 bases removed from V and 0 bases from J, the gap between germline ends came to 10 bases. CDR1 is LGHNA and CDR2 is YNFKEQ in the germline V gene. The CDR3 has 16 residues. The CDR3 here is CASSQEKGTSTDTQYF. The CDR3 DNA sequence: TGTGCCAGCAGCCAAGAAAAGGGGACTAGCACAGATACGCAGTATTTT.

This clone has a handful of counts. This rearrangement joins TRBV5-4 to TRBJ2-7, with unresolved D. The CDR3 loop spans 14 amino acids. Germline CDR1 SGHNT, CDR2 YYREEE (reference sequence). Trimming took off 0 bases at V and 7 bases at J, with 14 bases between the two ends. In DNA form, the CDR3 reads TGTGCCAGCAGCTTGGCAGGCTTACTTCGGGAGCAGTACTTC. Residues: CASSLAGLLREQYF.

The chain's CDR3 is CASSQDFHRKNTEAFF. CDR3 nucleotides: TGTGCCAGCAGCCAAGATTTTCACAGGAAGAACACTGAAGCTTTCTTT. The rearrangement uses TRBV14 and TRBJ1-1, with TRBD1 as a possible D gene (5 bases). V was pared by 0 bases and J by 1 base, with 12 bases between. Per the germline V gene, CDR1 is SGHDN and CDR2 is FVKESK. The CDR3 length is 16 residues.

In nucleotides, the CDR3 is TGTCGACAGGGGGCATGGGAAAAACTGTTTTTT. The encoded protein is CRQGAWEKLFF. The chain links TRBV9 to TRBJ1-4; 10 nucleotides line up with TRBD1. CDR1 is SGDLS, CDR2 YYNGEE, per germline. This CDR3 spans 11 amino acids.

The J gene is TRBJ1-5, the V gene TRBV5-5, with TRBD1 matching over 9 bases. Germline CDR1 and CDR2: SGHKS and YYEKEE (reference sequence). V trimming: 4 bases; J trimming: 4 bases; junction bases outside the gene matches: 9. The CDR3 is made up of 16 amino acids. The CDR3 nucleotides are TGTGCCAGCAGCCTGTTACAGGGACAGGGAAATCAGCCCCAGCATTTT. Residues: CASSLLQGQGNQPQHF.

This clone was seen only once. The chain is built from TRBV7-8 and TRBJ2-7, with 10 bases fitting TRBD1. CDR3 length: 16 amino acids. The germline V gene encodes CDR1 SGHVS and CDR2 FQNEAQ. V lost 5 bases, J lost 1 base, and 8 bases stayed unmatched. The CDR3: CASSPEGQGLSYEQYF. The CDR3 DNA follows: TGTGCCAGCAGCCCGGAGGGACAGGGGTTGTCCTACGAGCAGTACTTC.

The rearrangement joins TRBV7-2 to TRBJ1-1; no clear D gene. The CDR3 is made up of 15 amino acids. Germline V gene sequence: CDR1 SGHTA, CDR2 FQGNSA. Trimming stripped 5 bases from V and 3 bases from J, with 16 bases between. CDR3 loop: CASSPYSHGDTEAFF. The CDR3 DNA sequence: TGTGCCAGCAGCCCCTACAGTCACGGGGACACTGAAGCTTTCTTT.

V and J are TRBV5-6 and TRBJ2-1; no clear D. Germline V gene data show CDR1 as SGHDT and CDR2 as YYEEEE. The length of the CDR3 is 13 residues. Between the trimmed V and J ends, which lost 1 base and 9 bases, there was a span of 11 bases. CDR3 loop: CASSLRWSREQFF. As DNA, the CDR3 is TGTGCCAGCAGCTTGAGGTGGAGCCGTGAGCAGTTCTTC. The variable domain in full, completed from reference TRBV5-6 and TRBJ2-1, reads DAGVTQSPTHLIKTRGQQVTLRCSPKSGHDTVSWYQQALGQGPQFIFQYYEEEERQRGNFPDRFSGHQFPNYSSELNVNALLLGDSALYLCASSLRWSREQFFGPGTRLTVL.

This clone was counted between two and nine times. The chain uses TRBV5-6 and TRBJ1-1; 7 bases are shared with TRBD1. Trimming cost V 3 bases and J 2 bases; bases outside gene matches: 10. CDR3 size: 16 residues. CDR1 is SGHDT and CDR2 is YYEEEE in the germline V gene. The CDR3 protein is CASSWTLRGPNTEAFF. In nucleotides, the CDR3 is TGTGCCAGCAGCTGGACCCTTAGGGGGCCTAACACTGAAGCTTTCTTT.

The rearrangement joins TRBV7-2 to TRBJ2-7; 9 bases are a match to TRBD1. Germline-derived CDR1 and CDR2 are SGHTA and FQGNSA. CDR3 size: 15 residues. V lost 5 bases and J lost 7; bases outside the gene matches: 12. CDR3 sequence (DNA): TGTGCCAGCAGCCCCGGGGGACAGGGAGCTCAGGAGCAGTACTTC. Protein product: CASSPGGQGAQEQYF.

This clone was recorded once. This sequence joins TRBV28 and TRBJ2-7; 7 bases line up with TRBD1. CDR3 length equals 14 residues. V shed 7 bases and J 2 bases; nucleotides not matched to a gene: 8. The germline CDR1 and CDR2 sequences are MDHEN and SYDVKM. The CDR3 DNA reads TGTGCCAGCATTAGACAGGGACGACCCTACGAGCAGTACTTC. Translating gives CASIRQGRPYEQYF.

On this clone: Other nucleotide sequences in the sample specify the same CDR3. The gene calls are TRBV28 and TRBJ1-1; D uncertain. This CDR3 contains 12 residues. Trimming cost V 6 bases and J 0 bases, with 5 bases left between them. Germline CDR1 is MDHEN and CDR2 is SYDVKM. This CDR3 reads CASSSVNTEAFF. CDR3 DNA: TGTGCCAGCAGCTCAGTGAACACTGAAGCTTTCTTT.